This is a list of T cell receptor beta chains from one sample in a study of memory CD8 T cells in hepatitis C reinfection. Profiling relied on immunoSEQ multiplex PCR, and the TCRdb table lists in-frame clones only, not all of them. This sample has more than 35,000 clones, with around 87% found just once. Source material: naive CD8+ T cells sorted from blood. These receptor sequences come from a man aged 18-30 years with hepatitis C virus infection. CDR3s include the opening cysteine and the closing phenylalanine or tryptophan. The D gene is left open where the match is weak. Some rows mark clone size as missing; the rest say once, few, many or name a class of expanded clone.

-	TRBD2	TRBV28	TRBJ2-5	TGTGCCAGCAGTTCCCCGACTAGCGGGAGTGGAGAGACCCAGTACTTC	CASSSPTSGSGETQYF
few	-	TRBV5-1	TRBJ1-5	TGCGCCAGCGGCCCGGGGAATCAGCCCCAGCATTTT	CASGPGNQPQHF
-	-	TRBV6-1	TRBJ1-1	TGTGCCAGCAGTGCGGGACAGAACACTGAAGCTTTCTTT	CASSAGQNTEAFF
-	TRBD2	TRBV11-2	TRBJ2-1	TGTGCCAGCAGCTCAGGCTGGACTAGCACACTTGAGCAGTTCTTC	CASSSGWTSTLEQFF
once	TRBD2	TRBV11-3	TRBJ2-2	TGTGCCAGCAGCCCCGGGACTAGCGGGATTGGGGAGAACACCGGGGAGCTGTTTTTT	CASSPGTSGIGENTGELFF
-	TRBD1	TRBV7-8	TRBJ1-2	TGTGCCAGCAGCCACGGGACAGGCACCAACTATGGCTACACCTTC	CASSHGTGTNYGYTF
-	TRBD1	TRBV7-9	TRBJ1-1	TGTGCCAGCAGCCCCCGGACAGGGGGGGAGACTGAAGCTTTCTTT	CASSPRTGGETEAFF
once	TRBD2	TRBV2	TRBJ2-5	TGTGCCATCTCATCGGCTAGCGGGAGAGTCGAGACCCAGTACTTC	CAISSASGRVETQYF
few	TRBD1	TRBV28	TRBJ2-7	TGTGCCAGCAGTTGGTTACAGGGGGCAGTCACGAGCTCCTACGAGCAGTACTTC	CASSWLQGAVTSSYEQYF
once	TRBD2	TRBV4-1	TRBJ2-2	TGCGCCAGCAGCCAAGCGGGAGAACTAGCGGGGGCCGGGGAGCTGTTTTTT	CASSQAGELAGAGELFF
-	TRBD1	TRBV30	TRBJ1-1	TGTGCCTGGAGTAGACAGGGGGGCACTGAAGCTTTCTTT	CAWSRQGGTEAFF
once	TRBD2	TRBV11-1	TRBJ2-1	TGTGCCAGCAGCCCCACCTCGGGACTAGCGGGAGTCAATGAGCAGTTCTTC	CASSPTSGLAGVNEQFF
-	TRBD1	TRBV29-1	TRBJ2-2	TGCAGCGTCCGGACAGGGGACTCCACCGGGGAGCTGTTTTTT	CSVRTGDSTGELFF
-	-	TRBV19	TRBJ2-1	TGTGCCAGTAGTATCGGAGTTGCTTCCTACAATGAGCAGTTCTTC	CASSIGVASYNEQFF
-	-	TRBV4-1	TRBJ2-3	TGCGCCAGCAGCCAAGTAGCCTCTAGCACAGATACGCAGTATTTT	CASSQVASSTDTQYF
-	-	TRBV9	TRBJ2-7	TGTGCCAGCAGCGTAGTAGAGGACACCTTGGAGCAGTACTTC	CASSVVEDTLEQYF
-	TRBD2	TRBV5-1	TRBJ2-1	TGCGCCAGCAGCCCCGGGCTAGCGGGATTCTACAATGAGCAGTTCTTC	CASSPGLAGFYNEQFF
-	-	TRBV2	TRBJ2-7	TGTGCCATCACAGGACAGAACTCCTACGAGCAGTACTTC	CAITGQNSYEQYF
-	TRBD2	TRBV27	TRBJ2-3	TGTGCCAGTCGACTAGCGGGGGCCTATAGCACAGATACGCAGTATTTT	CASRLAGAYSTDTQYF
-	-	TRBV19	TRBJ1-2	TGTGCCAGTAGTATTCAGGGGACCTATGGCTACACCTTC	CASSIQGTYGYTF
-	-	TRBV9	TRBJ2-7	TGTGCCAGCAGCGTAGAATCAGAAACCTACGAGCAGTACTTC	CASSVESETYEQYF
-	-	TRBV15	TRBJ2-5	TGTGCCACCAGCAGAGAAACTGTCCAAGAGACCCAGTACTTC	CATSRETVQETQYF
-	-	TRBV6-6	TRBJ1-5	TGTGCCAGCAGTCCCGGCGGGGTAAATCAGCCCCAGCATTTT	CASSPGGVNQPQHF
-	TRBD1	TRBV7-9	TRBJ2-4	TGTGCCAGCAGCCCGGGGCAGGGGGCCCCCATTCAGTACTTC	CASSPGQGAPIQYF
-	TRBD2	TRBV25-1	TRBJ2-2	TGTGCCAGCAGTGAATGGGGGGGAGACACCGGGGAGCTGTTTTTT	CASSEWGGDTGELFF
-	TRBD1	TRBV7-9	TRBJ1-4	TGTGCCAGCAGCCGCCAAGGACAGGGCGCTAATGAAAAACTGTTTTTT	CASSRQGQGANEKLFF
-	-	TRBV29-1	TRBJ1-1	TGCAGCGTCGTATATTACAGGGTCATCGGGAACACTGAAGCTTTCTTT	CSVVYYRVIGNTEAFF